This T cell receptor beta chain is drawn from a study of PD-1 blockade in classical Hodgkin lymphoma. Background on the study: With a 2-week interval, patients received intravenous nivolumab at 3 mg/kg. Notes on the study in general: Baseline diversity resembling that of newly diagnosed patients was seen in complete responders. Why repertoires differed is undefined; disease activity or prior therapy possibly contributed.

Comments on this clone: Its cognate antigen is unknown.

Trimming left V 3 bases short and J 4 bases short, with 15 bases between. Germline lookup yields CDR1 SEHNR and CDR2 FQNEAQ (reference sequence). This CDR3 is built from 15 residues. Repertoires were generated with immunoSEQ multiplex PCR, while TCRdb's copy carries only in-frame clones and drops some. The table records 50,000 or so clones, roughly 86% of them present only once. As for time point: cycle 4 day 1 (C4D1), after 5 to 7 weeks of nivolumab. In every patient, relapse followed autologous stem cell transplantation, while exposure to brentuximab vedotin differed. This specimen was peripheral blood mononuclear cells (PBMCs), taken before the fourth cycle of nivolumab. The chain employs TRBV7-9 and TRBJ2-5; D perhaps matches TRBD1 (6 bases). The TCR sequence derives from a human donor with classical Hodgkin lymphoma. The DNA for the CDR3 is TGTGCCAGCAGCTTCCGTCCGAGAGGGGGAGAGACCCAGTACTTC. Translating gives CASSFRPRGGETQYF.